The clone carrying this T cell receptor beta chain appeared a few times. The antigen is not known. This sample was taken from a study of blood T cells in healthy people across ages. Study as a whole: When template switching was applied, about one barcoded beta molecule was captured per two T cells. Broader study findings: Greater diversity and more naive CD4+ cells were seen in long-lived donors than in aged donors. The study could not conclusively compare naive and antigen-experienced cells, given its unsorted PBMCs.

A J-beta primer mix and a sample-barcoded 5' primer were used in a second PCR of about 7 to 12 cycles. Each CDR3 protein is one row after TCRdb ran MiXCR on the 5' RACE reads. The table has around 1,500,000 distinct CDR3 sequences, 28% seen once. Germline-derived CDR1 and CDR2 are SQVTM and ANQGSEA. This CDR3 comprises 13 residues. V dropped 8 bases and J dropped 3 bases, with 16 bases sitting between them. The chain has TRBV29-1 and TRBJ1-2, with a weak D call TRBD1 (6 bases). Sequencing used blood. The clonotype was recovered from a woman between 25 and 40 years old in good health. The CDR3 region is CSFRDTGYYGYTF. Here the CDR3 DNA reads TGCAGCTTTCGGGACACCGGATACTATGGCTACACCTTC.